This passage covers 28 T cell receptor beta chains from one sample sequenced in a study of blood T cell repertoires in COVID-19. Method: immunoSEQ multiplex PCR; TCRdb's copy keeps in-frame clones and lacks some. The data hold more than 85,000 clones, with roughly four fifths observed a single time. The sequenced material came from peripheral blood. Every receptor here comes from a man between 60 and 70 years old with acute or convalescent COVID-19.

This chain connects TRBV5-1 to TRBJ2-3, with D unclear. Germline CDR1 and CDR2: SGHRS and YFSETQ. There are 14 residues in the CDR3. Deletions cut 2 bases from V and 0 bases from J, with 7 bases between. The CDR3, as DNA: TGCGCCAGCAGCTTAGAGTCTAGCACAGATACGCAGTATTTT. Translated: CASSLESSTDTQYF.

V and J are TRBV6-5 and TRBJ1-6; 7 positions match TRBD1. The CDR3 contains 14 residues. The ends lost 9 bases at V and 3 bases at J; junction bases unmatched: 5. Germline V lookup: CDR1 MNHEY, CDR2 SVGAGI. The CDR3 DNA follows: TGTGCCAGTAAGAGGGACAGCTATAATTCACCCCTCCACTTT. Protein sequence: CASKRDSYNSPLHF.

This clone was recorded a few times. This chain links TRBV15 with TRBJ1-1; D is unresolved. CDR3 length equals 13 residues. Trimming took 5 bases from V and 4 from J, leaving 11 bases between them. CDR1 is LNHNV and CDR2 is YYDKDF in the germline V gene (reference sequence). CDR3 sequence reads: CATSELRGTEAFF. CDR3 bases: TGTGCCACCAGCGAGCTTCGGGGCACTGAAGCTTTCTTT.

The chain combines TRBV3-1 (or the pseudogene TRBV3-2) with TRBJ1-1; D unresolved. CDR3 length equals 15 residues. Germline V gene data show CDR1 as LGHDT and CDR2 as YNNKEL (reference sequence). The germline V and J ends were trimmed by 1 base and 0 bases, with 9 bases remaining between them. The CDR3 bases are TGTGCCAGCAGCCAAGGAGCGACCGTGAACACTGAAGCTTTCTTT. Translating it yields CASSQGATVNTEAFF.

CDR3 amino acids: CASSLRGGRGYTEAFF. DNA for the CDR3: TGTGCCAGCAGTTTGAGGGGCGGCAGGGGGTACACTGAAGCTTTCTTT. J is TRBJ1-1 and V is TRBV27; TRBD1 aligns across 7 bases. Germline assignment: CDR1 MNHEY and CDR2 SMNVEV (reference sequence). The CDR3 loop spans 16 amino acids. Trimming at V came to 3 bases and at J to 3 bases, leaving 10 bases not matched to a gene.

The rearrangement links TRBV7-2 to TRBJ2-3; possibly TRBD1 for D (5 bases). CDR1 is SGHTA, CDR2 FQGNSA, per germline. V was shortened by 1 base and J by 1 base, with 9 bases between the two germline ends. The CDR3 runs 15 residues. This chain's CDR3 is CASSLEEQGTDTQYF. The CDR3 bases are TGTGCCAGCAGCTTAGAAGAACAGGGCACAGATACGCAGTATTTT.

The chain couples TRBV7-2 to TRBJ2-3, with TRBD1 matching 8 bases. CDR3 size: 13 residues. Trimming cost V 5 bases and J 5 bases; bases outside gene matches: 3. CDR1 SGHTA and CDR2 FQGNSA come from the germline V gene. The CDR3 loop is CASSPGGRDTQYF. The DNA of the CDR3 is TGTGCCAGCAGCCCAGGGGGCAGAGATACGCAGTATTTT.

This clone is a singleton in its sample. V usage is TRBV4-1 and J usage is TRBJ2-1, with 9 bases fitting TRBD1. Germline values: CDR1 MGHRA, CDR2 YSYEKL. CDR3 length equals 18 residues. Trimming at V came to 3 bases and at J to 3 bases, leaving 12 bases not matched to a gene. CDR3 coding DNA: TGCGCCAGCAGCCATTCGTCCGCGGGACAGGGAAACTACAATGAGCAGTTCTTC. Translated, it gives CASSHSSAGQGNYNEQFF.

The V and J genes are TRBV27 and TRBJ2-2, with D unresolved. V lost 7 bases and J 4 bases, leaving 10 bases between the germline ends. This CDR3 is 13 amino acids long. Germline values: CDR1 MNHEY, CDR2 SMNVEV (reference sequence). The CDR3 nucleotides are TGTGCCAGCACCGGCGGCTTCACCGGGGAGCTGTTTTTT. Its translation is CASTGGFTGELFF.

The chain combines TRBV9 with TRBJ1-6, with TRBD1 as a possible D gene (5 bases). The germline V and J ends were trimmed by 3 bases and 8 bases, with 18 bases remaining between them. Per germline, CDR1 SGDLS and CDR2 YYNGEE. This CDR3 region has 16 residues. CDR3 amino acids: CASSAGGRPPYSPLHF. CDR3 nucleotide sequence: TGTGCCAGCAGCGCCGGGGGGAGGCCCCCCTATTCACCCCTCCACTTT.

The genes are TRBV27 and TRBJ1-5; 7 nucleotides align to TRBD1. The CDR3 covers 19 residues. Germline loops: CDR1 MNHEY, CDR2 SMNVEV (reference sequence). After removal of 4 bases from V and 0 bases from J, the junction contained 15 bases not matched to a gene. The chain's CDR3 is CASSSTGPLGGHSNQPQHF. The CDR3 bases are TGTGCCAGCAGTTCCACAGGTCCGTTAGGGGGCCATAGCAATCAGCCCCAGCATTTT.

The CDR3 nucleotides read TGTGCCAGCAGCGTGTGGGGGGGGAAGGAAGAGACCCAGTACTTC. Residues: CASSVWGGKEETQYF. The chain links TRBV9 to TRBJ2-5; TRBD2 matches at 7 bases. The CDR3 runs 15 residues. With V trimmed by 2 bases and J by 3 bases, 7 bases remained unmatched. Germline V gene data show CDR1 as SGDLS and CDR2 as YYNGEE.

This clone was observed a few times. The gene calls are TRBV30 and TRBJ1-3, with no clear D. This CDR3 is built from 14 residues. The V gene's germline CDR1 is GTSNPN and CDR2 SVGIG (reference sequence). V gave up 8 bases and J gave up 0 bases, with 14 bases separating them. This chain's CDR3 is CAQGADRSGNTIYF. CDR3 coding DNA: TGTGCCCAAGGAGCGGACCGCTCTGGAAACACCATATATTTT. The variable domain in full, completed from reference TRBV30 and TRBJ1-3, reads SQTIHQWPATLVQPVGSPLSLECTVEGTSNPNLYWYRQAAGRGLQLLFYSVGIGQISSEVPQNLSASRPQDRQFILSSKKLLLSDSGFYLCAQGADRSGNTIYFGEGSWLTVV.

The chain uses TRBV5-5 and TRBJ1-1; 7 bases match TRBD1. This CDR3 has 14 amino acids. Losses at the gene ends were 5 bases for V and 0 bases for J; bases not matched to a gene: 4. CDR1 and CDR2 from the germline V gene are SGHKS and YYEKEE (reference sequence). CDR3: CASSPGQMNTEAFF. The CDR3 nucleotides are TGTGCCAGCAGTCCGGGACAGATGAACACTGAAGCTTTCTTT.

CDR3 in amino acids: CASSISGFTSSGNTIYF. The CDR3 DNA is TGTGCCAGTAGTATTTCAGGTTTTACCTCCTCTGGAAACACCATATATTTT. The chain is built from TRBV19 and TRBJ1-3; D unclear. CDR3 size: 17 residues. V was pared by 3 bases and J by 0 bases, with 15 bases between. Germline lookup yields CDR1 LNHDA and CDR2 SQIVND (reference sequence).

The rearrangement uses TRBV10-2 and TRBJ1-6, with 7 nucleotides matching TRBD1. The germline CDR1 and CDR2 sequences are WSHSY and SAAADI. Trimming took 7 bases from V and 1 from J; bases not matched to a gene: 16. This CDR3 has 19 residues. CDR3 nucleotides: TGCGCCAGCACCACCCTAGGGGGCCTGAGCGAATCCTATAATTCACCCCTCCACTTT. It specifies CASTTLGGLSESYNSPLHF.

The V call is TRBV29-1, the J call TRBJ2-1, with TRBD1 matching 9 bases. Germline-derived CDR1 and CDR2 are SQVTM and ANQGSEA. V gave up 6 bases and J gave up 7 bases; unmatched junction bases: 13. The CDR3 loop spans 15 amino acids. Here the CDR3 DNA reads TGCAGCGTCCAAGTGGGACAGGGCTTCCATAATGAGCAGTTCTTC. Residues: CSVQVGQGFHNEQFF.

This sequence joins TRBV5-4 and TRBJ2-2; 8 nucleotides line up with TRBD2. The length of the CDR3 is 13 residues. The germline gives CDR1 SGHNT, CDR2 YYREEE (reference sequence). Germline trimming cut 9 bases from V and 4 bases from J; bases unmatched to any gene: 5. CDR3 nucleotides: TGTGCCAACCGGGAGGGCAGCACCGGGGAGCTGTTTTTT. Translating it yields CANREGSTGELFF.

In this sample, this clone turned up many times. The rearrangement links TRBV6-5 to TRBJ2-2; TRBD2 is a possible D gene (5 bases). Trimming left V 0 bases short and J 4 bases short, with 12 bases between. The CDR3 contains 16 residues. The germline V gene has CDR1 MNHEY and CDR2 SVGAGI. The CDR3 nucleotides are TGTGCCAGCAGTTACTCTCGGGGAAAGAGCACCGGGGAGCTGTTTTTT. Its translation is CASSYSRGKSTGELFF.

This clone was counted a single time. The genes are TRBV7-2 and TRBJ2-5; tentatively, D is TRBD2 (6 bases). This CDR3 contains 14 residues. Germline V gene sequence: CDR1 SGHTA, CDR2 FQGNSA. V lost 1 base, J lost 5 bases, and 11 bases lay in between. CDR3 in amino acids: CASSLGGVGETQYF. Here the CDR3 DNA reads TGTGCCAGCAGCTTAGGGGGGGTCGGCGAGACCCAGTACTTC.

This clone was observed a few times. This chain uses TRBV5-1 with TRBJ2-1; TRBD2 aligns across 10 bases. This CDR3 spans 15 amino acids. Trimming cost V 3 bases and J 5 bases; bases outside gene matches: 5. The germline CDR1 and CDR2 sequences are SGHRS and YFSETQ. The CDR3 DNA reads as TGCGCCAGCAGCTGGCTAGCGGGAGAGAACAATGAGCAGTTCTTC. It specifies CASSWLAGENNEQFF.

This sequence joins TRBV6-5 and TRBJ1-3, with TRBD1 matching over 8 bases. The V gene's germline CDR1 is MNHEY and CDR2 SVGAGI. The length of the CDR3 is 14 residues. With 6 bases clipped from V and 2 bases from J, the junction kept 3 bases outside the gene matches. This CDR3 reads CASRNRGAGNTIYF. In DNA, the CDR3 is TGTGCCAGCAGGAACAGGGGGGCTGGAAACACCATATATTTT.

The gene calls are TRBV18 and TRBJ1-2; 8 bases map to TRBD1. Germline loops: CDR1 KGHSH, CDR2 LQKENI. V was pared by 2 bases and J by 8 bases, with 7 bases of the junction left unmatched. The length of the CDR3 is 14 residues. CDR3 sequence reads: CASSPGQGYDGYTF. The CDR3 DNA is TGTGCCAGCTCACCAGGACAGGGTTATGACGGCTACACCTTC.

The chain is built from TRBV19 and TRBJ1-3, with a weak D call TRBD1 (6 bases). CDR1 and CDR2 from the germline V gene are LNHDA and SQIVND (reference sequence). Trimming removed 4 bases at V and 1 base at J, with 8 bases between. The CDR3 contains 14 residues. The CDR3 here is CASSSGQSGNTIYF. CDR3 coding DNA: TGTGCCAGTAGTAGTGGACAGTCTGGAAACACCATATATTTT.

CDR3: CAWAGGIYEQYF. The DNA of the CDR3 is TGTGCCTGGGCGGGGGGCATCTACGAGCAGTACTTC. The rearrangement links TRBV30 to TRBJ2-7, with 8 bases matching TRBD2. The V and J ends lost 5 bases and 3 bases, in that order; junction bases with no gene match: 3. The CDR3 loop spans 12 amino acids. Per the germline V gene, CDR1 is GTSNPN and CDR2 is SVGIG (reference sequence).

The chain's CDR3 is CASSLIIGAGANVLTF. The CDR3 bases are TGTGCCAGCAGTTTAATTATAGGGGCTGGGGCCAACGTCCTGACTTTC. The rearrangement uses TRBV27 and TRBJ2-6; possible D gene TRBD1, 5 bases. The CDR3 contains 16 residues. The germline CDR1 and CDR2 sequences are MNHEY and SMNVEV (reference sequence). Trimming cost V 2 bases and J 2 bases, with 10 bases left between them.

The chain has TRBV7-2 and TRBJ2-5, with TRBD2 identical over 8 bases. J gave up 4 bases and V 4 bases, and 5 bases lay outside the gene matches. CDR3 length equals 14 residues. Per germline, CDR1 SGHTA and CDR2 FQGNSA. Here the CDR3 DNA reads TGTGCCAGCAGCTCGGGGGGGTCGGGAGAGACCCAGTACTTC. It yields the protein CASSSGGSGETQYF.

CDR3 protein: CASSSGGGRWTQYF. The CDR3 DNA reads TGTGCCAGCAGCTCAGGCGGGGGGCGGTGGACCCAGTACTTC. The chain combines TRBV7-2 with TRBJ2-5, with 8 positions matching TRBD2. CDR1 is SGHTA and CDR2 is FQGNSA in the germline V gene. Trimming at V came to 4 bases and at J to 7 bases, leaving 8 bases not matched to a gene. The CDR3 contains 14 residues.